This passage covers 18 T cell receptor beta chains from one sample sequenced in a study of blood T cell repertoires in COVID-19. Sequenced by immunoSEQ multiplex PCR; TCRdb stores in-frame clones only, minus some. The table includes just over 250,000 clones, around 80% detected once. Sequencing was performed on PBMCs or T cells enriched from blood (not recorded which). The receptor source for this set is a man aged 25-45 years with acute COVID-19.

The V call is TRBV9, the J call TRBJ1-2; D is uncertain. CDR1 is SGDLS and CDR2 is YYNGEE in the germline V gene. This CDR3 is 10 amino acids long. Trimming removed 3 bases from V and 7 bases from J, with 4 bases in between. The chain's CDR3 is CASSGLGYTF. The CDR3 nucleotides are TGTGCCAGCAGCGGGCTTGGCTACACCTTC.

The chain has TRBV21-1 and TRBJ2-7; TRBD1, as called in the table, went unchecked against the DNA. TRBV21-1 is a known pseudogene. The CDR3 sequence is 18 residues long. The CDR3 spells CASSSRDRDSLVGGEQYV. In DNA, the CDR3 is TGTGCCAGCAGCAGCCGGGACAGGGATAGCCTGGTCGGGGGCGAGCAGTACGTC.

V and J are TRBV7-9 and TRBJ2-2; TRBD1 agrees at 7 bases. CDR3 length: 13 residues. The germline V gene has CDR1 SEHNR and CDR2 FQNEAQ (reference sequence). With V trimmed by 4 bases and J by 4 bases, 0 bases remained unmatched. DNA of the CDR3: TGTGCCAGCAGCTACAGGGGCACCGGGGAGCTGTTTTTT. This sequence encodes CASSYRGTGELFF.

This rearrangement joins TRBV5-1 to TRBJ2-3; the match to TRBD2 covers 8 bases. Losses at the gene ends were 1 base for V and 4 bases for J; bases not matched to a gene: 5. The CDR3 consists of 15 residues. The germline V gene encodes CDR1 SGHRS and CDR2 YFSETQ. CDR3 in amino acids: CASSLRGLGSDTQYF. The CDR3 bases are TGCGCCAGCAGCTTGCGGGGACTAGGGTCAGATACGCAGTATTTT.

The rearrangement links TRBV5-8 to TRBJ1-4; no definite D call. The CDR3 is 16 amino acids. Trimming took off 3 bases at V and 0 bases at J, with 12 bases between the two ends. In germline, CDR1 is SGHTS, CDR2 YDEGEE. CDR3 nucleotides: TGTGCCAGCAGCTCAGGCAACGTAGCAACTAATGAAAAACTGTTTTTT. Protein sequence: CASSSGNVATNEKLFF.

This sequence joins TRBV5-1 and TRBJ1-1, with TRBD1 matching over 11 bases. From germline, CDR1 is SGHRS and CDR2 YFSETQ. V gave up 0 bases and J gave up 2 bases; unmatched junction bases: 9. There are 18 residues in the CDR3. CDR3 protein: CASSLVGQGAGGNTEAFF. The CDR3 region has the DNA TGCGCCAGCAGCTTGGTAGGACAGGGGGCGGGTGGAAACACTGAAGCTTTCTTT. Full variable domain (rest looked up from reference TRBV5-1 and TRBJ1-1): KAGVTQTPRYLIKTRGQQVTLSCSPISGHRSVSWYQQTPGQGLQFLFEYFSETQRNKGNFPGRFSGRQFSNSRSEMNVSTLELGDSALYLCASSLVGQGAGGNTEAFFGQGTRLTVV.

The chain employs TRBV3-1 (or the pseudogene TRBV3-2) and TRBJ1-1, with D possibly being TRBD1 (5 bases). V lost 2 bases and J lost 4, with 11 bases in between. CDR3 length equals 14 residues. Germline CDR1 LGHDT, CDR2 YNNKEL (reference sequence). For the CDR3, the DNA is TGTGCCAGCAGCCAACGCGGGGCAAGCACTGAAGCTTTCTTT. Translation gives CASSQRGASTEAFF.

J is TRBJ2-3 and V is TRBV10-3; D call uncertain. The CDR3 has 12 residues. Trimming pared 6 bases from V and 0 bases from J, leaving 4 bases between. Germline V gene sequence: CDR1 ENHRY, CDR2 SYGVKD. The CDR3: CAISPSTDTQYF. The CDR3 nucleotides are TGTGCCATCAGCCCTAGCACAGATACGCAGTATTTT.

Points on this clone: Distinct nucleotide sequences in the sample also encode this CDR3. The rearrangement uses TRBV7-9 and TRBJ2-1; weak D call: TRBD2 (6 bases). V was clipped by 0 bases and J by 7 bases, with 7 bases between them. Germline CDR1 SEHNR, CDR2 FQNEAQ (reference sequence). The CDR3 length is 13 residues. CDR3 DNA: TGTGCCAGCAGCTTAGCGGGAGGTAATGAGCAGTTCTTC. As protein: CASSLAGGNEQFF.

V usage is TRBV18 and J usage is TRBJ2-1; 7 bases fit TRBD1. Germline V CDR1 and CDR2: KGHSH, LQKENI. The CDR3 extends over 15 amino acids. The V segment lost 8 bases and the J segment 3 bases; nucleotides outside the gene matches: 10. The CDR3 DNA is TGTGCCAGCGAAACCCGGGACAGAGGCTACAATGAGCAGTTCTTC. This codes for CASETRDRGYNEQFF. The variable domain in full, completed from reference TRBV18 and TRBJ2-1, reads NAGVMQNPRHLVRRRGQEARLRCSPMKGHSHVYWYRQLPEEGLKFMVYLQKENIIDESGMPKERFSAEFPKEGPSILRIQQVVRGDSAAYFCASETRDRGYNEQFFGPGTRLTVL.

CDR3 bases: TGTGCCAGCAGCGTAATCCCGACTAGCGGGGAGGGTACGGGCACCGGGGAGCTGTTTTTT. Translated: CASSVIPTSGEGTGTGELFF. The V call is TRBV9, the J call TRBJ2-2; the match to TRBD2 covers 11 bases. The CDR3 runs 20 residues. V was pared by 1 base and J by 4 bases, with 15 bases of the junction left unmatched. Germline assignment: CDR1 SGDLS and CDR2 YYNGEE.

The chain employs TRBV5-1 and TRBJ1-1; 7 positions match TRBD1. Per the germline V gene, CDR1 is SGHRS and CDR2 is YFSETQ. The CDR3 loop spans 17 amino acids. V shed 0 bases, J shed 4 bases, and the junction held 12 bases outside the gene matches. This CDR3 is CASSLAVAAGGGTEAFF. CDR3 coding DNA: TGCGCCAGCAGCTTGGCCGTAGCCGCAGGGGGTGGCACTGAAGCTTTCTTT.

The DNA for the CDR3 is TGTGCCAGCAGTTACGTGGGCGTCGAGCAGTACGTC. Protein: CASSYVGVEQYV. The chain uses TRBV6-2 or TRBV6-3 and TRBJ2-7; D unclear. Trimming removed 2 bases at V and 6 bases at J, with 8 bases between. The germline V gene encodes CDR1 MNHEY and CDR2 SVGEGT. CDR3 size: 12 residues.

The chain employs TRBV5-6 and TRBJ2-7; 12 bases are shared with TRBD1. The CDR3 sequence is 15 residues long. The trim removed 4 bases at V and 4 bases at J, leaving 6 bases unmatched. The germline V gene encodes CDR1 SGHDT and CDR2 YYEEEE. The CDR3 sequence: CASSTPGQGAYEQYV. DNA of the CDR3: TGTGCCAGCAGCACTCCGGGACAGGGGGCTTACGAGCAGTACGTC.

The chain links TRBV19 to TRBJ2-5; D call uncertain. Trimming took 5 bases from V and 7 from J, leaving 8 bases between them. From germline, CDR1 is LNHDA and CDR2 SQIVND (reference sequence). This CDR3 region has 11 residues. The CDR3 DNA is TGTGCCAGTAGTGCCGGTCGGACCCAGTACTTC. Amino acids: CASSAGRTQYF.

The chain couples TRBV7-2 to TRBJ2-6; D is undetermined. CDR3 size: 13 residues. Trimming removed 1 base at V and 4 bases at J, with 2 bases between. Germline-derived CDR1 and CDR2 are SGHTA and FQGNSA. Here the CDR3 reads CASSLVGANVLTF. DNA of the CDR3: TGTGCCAGCAGCTTAGTAGGGGCCAACGTCCTGACTTTC.

V usage is TRBV5-4 and J usage is TRBJ2-2; D may be TRBD1 (6 bases). V was clipped by 4 bases and J by 1 base, with 14 bases between them. The germline gives CDR1 SGHNT, CDR2 YYREEE (reference sequence). The CDR3 is 16 amino acids. The DNA for the CDR3 is TGTGCCAGCAGCCCCGGGACACGAAAGAACACCGGGGAGCTGTTTTTT. As protein: CASSPGTRKNTGELFF.

Note on this clone: At the DNA level, this CDR3 is encoded by other sequences in the same sample as well. The chain employs TRBV15 and TRBJ1-6, with 8 bases matching TRBD1. Germline V gene sequence: CDR1 LNHNV, CDR2 YYDKDF (reference sequence). Trimming removed 1 base from V and 7 bases from J; junction bases left unmatched: 6. CDR3 length: 16 amino acids. The DNA for the CDR3 is TGTGCCACCAGCAGAGCGACAGGGGTGGGAAATTCACCCCTCCACTTT. It encodes CATSRATGVGNSPLHF.